Listed below are T cell receptor beta chains from one sample, sequenced in a study of beta chain features in type 1 diabetes. Only in-frame clones appear in the TCRdb table, and some are missing; sequencing was by immunoSEQ multiplex PCR. The table records about 320,000 clones, 14% of them present only once. What was sequenced was central memory CD4+ T cells from blood. The receptors here all came from a man aged 30-40 years in good health. The conserved cysteine and the conserved F or W are not part of the CDR3 here. D genes are given only for firm matches.

D | J | V | CDR3
- | TRBJ1-2 | TRBV5-4 | ASSSDSLYGYT
TRBD2 | TRBJ2-1 | TRBV19 | ASSSLAGVGSYNEQF
- | TRBJ2-6 | TRBV11-3 | ASRGSDSGANVLT
- | TRBJ1-5 | TRBV10-3 | AISTSGSNQPQH
- | TRBJ1-1 | TRBV10-3 | AISTKNIGDTEAF
TRBD2 | TRBJ2-3 | TRBV7-6 | ASSLVPSAAGGMGDTQY
- | TRBJ2-1 | TRBV6-1 | ASSRRTIHHNEQF
TRBD1 | TRBJ1-2 | TRBV6-6 | ASALGGNYGYT
- | TRBJ2-4 | TRBV7-9 | ASSPPRATKNIQY
TRBD1 | TRBJ2-2 | TRBV6-6 | ASRGQGASGELF
- | TRBJ2-3 | TRBV13 | ASSLSAGDEKIGHDTDTQY
- | TRBJ1-4 | TRBV1 | TSYFIGTGEFRINEKLF
TRBD2 | TRBJ2-1 | TRBV4-3 | ASSQGLAGGILSNEQF
- | TRBJ1-4 | TRBV6-5 | ASSLGGEEKLF
- | TRBJ2-5 | TRBV6-5 | ASRPTRGRGEAQY
- | TRBJ2-6 | TRBV2 | ASSAGANVLT
TRBD2 | TRBJ2-5 | TRBV6-6 | ASQRGSGVPTETQY
TRBD1 | TRBJ2-3 | TRBV11-2 | ASSSSGTGGAGTQY
- | TRBJ2-3 | TRBV19 | ASRRTGVDTQY
- | TRBJ1-4 | TRBV7-2 | ASRKVVATNEKLF
- | TRBJ1-4 | TRBV14 | ASKGGPNEKLF
- | TRBJ1-5 | TRBV6-6 | ASSLDHGGPNQPQH
- | TRBJ1-5 | TRBV19 | ASSILAQGGQPQH
- | TRBJ1-6 | TRBV18 | ASSLEHPSSYNSPLH
TRBD2 | TRBJ2-2 | TRBV4-1 | ASSQDRSGGATGELF
TRBD1 | TRBJ1-5 | TRBV6-1 | ASSDPGGGFGNQPQH
- | TRBJ1-2 | TRBV14 | ASSQSPRVDYGYT
- | TRBJ2-3 | TRBV2 | ASSSNTDTQY
- | TRBJ2-1 | TRBV14 | ASSPWTAKIQFNEQF
- | TRBJ2-1 | TRBV18 | ASSLAANNEQF
- | TRBJ2-3 | TRBV20-1 | SARGEDTQY
TRBD2 | TRBJ2-5 | TRBV5-1 | ASSRQAGQETQY
- | TRBJ2-1 | TRBV7-2 | ASSAPRSIGYNEQF
- | TRBJ1-2 | TRBV27 | ASSAGPASYYGYT
TRBD1 | TRBJ1-1 | TRBV29-1 | SAVQGALPEAF
- | TRBJ1-1 | TRBV10-1 | ASSEKGQNTEAF
- | TRBJ1-1 | TRBV29-1 | SVGQRAWAF
- | TRBJ1-2 | TRBV5-5 | ASSLAGNYGYT
- | TRBJ1-5 | TRBV12-5 | ASGSGLSGNQPQH
TRBD2 | TRBJ2-1 | TRBV18 | ASSPPGRGGYNEQF
- | TRBJ2-3 | TRBV29-1 | SVGQGRADTQY
- | TRBJ1-1 | TRBV18 | ASSPPNKGLATEAF
- | TRBJ1-1 | TRBV5-4 | ASSGSANTEAF
- | TRBJ1-6 | TRBV6-5 | ASSQDGGAGPLH
- | TRBJ2-7 | TRBV7-9 | ASSYIPYEQY
- | TRBJ2-2 | TRBV14 | ASSQDAVWGQELF
- | TRBJ1-2 | TRBV4-3 | ASSQDSLYGYT
TRBD1 | TRBJ1-1 | TRBV6-1 | ASSIQQGWSTEAF
TRBD1 | TRBJ1-1 | TRBV4-3 | ASSQDIRQGAEAF
- | TRBJ1-4 | TRBV5-6 | ASSRPGEKLF
- | TRBJ2-5 | TRBV2 | ASSRDSLATQY
- | TRBJ2-3 | TRBV7-7 | ASSLGVTDTQY
- | TRBJ1-2 | TRBV7-2 | ASSLDSGRDYT
- | TRBJ2-5 | TRBV19 | ASSPQGNLGKTQY
- | TRBJ1-3 | TRBV9 | ASSGTGSGNTIY